The next 11 T cell receptor beta chains were all read from a single sample in a study of tissue T cells after allogeneic stem cell transplantation. Profiled with immunoSEQ multiplex PCR; TCRdb holds only in-frame clones, not every one. The data contain roughly 20,000 clones, almost 70% of them singletons. The sequenced sample consisted of blood. The receptors come from a female BALB/c mouse in good health. MHC haplotype of the strain: H2-d.

Concerning this clone: The genes and germline here are from mouse. The observed sequence ends 1 residue before the CDR3 terminus, with the missing tail filled in from the germline J gene. The V gene is TRBV1, the J gene TRBJ1-1; TRBD1 agrees at 7 bases. This CDR3 is 15 amino acids long. V shed 1 base and J 0 bases; nucleotides not matched to a gene: 2. Germline lookup yields CDR1 NSQYPW and CDR2 LRSPGD (reference sequence). CDR3 sequence: CTCSAGGTANTEVFF. The covered CDR3 bases are TGCACCTGCAGTGCAGGCGGGACAGCAAACACAGAAGTCTTC.

This clone was picked up a small number of times. Mouse gene names apply. Coverage ceases 1 residue before the CDR3 finishes, and the germline J gene fills in the end. This chain links TRBV2 with TRBJ2-7; 9 positions agree with TRBD2. The CDR3 has 15 amino acids. V was pared by 0 bases and J by 3 bases, with 3 bases of the junction left unmatched. Germline V gene lookup returns CDR1 LGHNA and CDR2 YSYQKL. The CDR3 loop is CASSQEPWGGYEQYF. The sequenced part of the CDR3 DNA is TGTGCCAGCAGCCAAGAACCCTGGGGGGGCTATGAACAGTAC.

A word on this clone: The genes are named according to mouse. The read halts 1 residue ahead of the CDR3 end, with the missing end drawn from the germline J gene. V and J are TRBV1 and TRBJ2-1, with 8 bases aligning to TRBD2. CDR1 NSQYPW and CDR2 LRSPGD come from the germline V gene (reference sequence). The length of the CDR3 is 16 residues. J lost 0 bases, V lost 0 bases, and 1 base had no gene match. CDR3 sequence: CTCSAETGVNYAEQFF. Partial CDR3 DNA: TGCACCTGCAGTGCAGAGACTGGGGTTAACTATGCTGAGCAGTTC.

As to this clone: Any gene name here is a mouse gene name. The read ends 1 residue early relative to the CDR3; the germline J gene fills the gap. The chain combines TRBV31 with TRBJ2-7; TRBD1 matches 8 bases. CDR3 length: 13 residues. Germline assignment: CDR1 GKSSPN and CDR2 SITVG. Trimming at V came to 3 bases and at J to 7 bases, leaving 8 bases not matched to a gene. Incomplete CDR3 DNA: TGTGCCTGGAGCCCCTCAGGGGGCAGGGAACAGTAC. This encodes CAWSPSGGREQY. The complete CDR3 protein is CAWSPSGGREQYF.

Remarks on this clone: Genes and germline are mouse. Read sequence stops 1 residue before the CDR3 end, and the germline J gene provides the missing end. The chain couples TRBV1 to TRBJ2-7; D is unclear. Germline V gene lookup returns CDR1 NSQYPW and CDR2 LRSPGD (reference sequence). The V gene lost 0 bases and the J gene lost 0 bases, with 9 bases spanning the gap. The CDR3 is 15 amino acids. CDR3 bases read: TGCACCTGCAGTGCAGATCAGGCATCCTCCTATGAACAGTAC. Residues: CTCSADQASSYEQY. The entire CDR3 is CTCSADQASSYEQYF. Variable domain in full (rest from reference TRBV1 and TRBJ2-7): VTLLEQNPRWRLVPRGQAVNLRCILKNSQYPWMSWYQQDLQKQLQWLFTLRSPGDKEVKSLPGADYLATRVTDTELRLQVANMSQGRTLYCTCSADQASSYEQYFGPGTRLTVL.

Of note for this clone: Here the gene names and germline are mouse. The read is 1 residue too short to cover the CDR3 end, so that end is filled in from the germline J gene. This rearrangement joins TRBV31 to TRBJ2-2, with a weak D call TRBD2 (5 bases). The ends were cut back, 0 bases at V and 0 bases at J, with 8 bases in the middle. This CDR3 comprises 15 residues. CDR1 GKSSPN and CDR2 SITVG come from the germline V gene. The sequenced CDR3 bases are TGTGCCTGGAGTCTAGTGGGGACAAACACCGGGCAGCTCTAC. This gives the protein CAWSLVGTNTGQLY. The full CDR3 protein reads CAWSLVGTNTGQLYF.

This clone was detected only a few times. The genes are named according to mouse. The CDR3 goes on 1 residue after the read ends, and that part is filled in from the germline J gene. The V and J genes are TRBV19 and TRBJ2-7; no definite D call. The ends were cut back, 4 bases at V and 0 bases at J, with 11 bases in the middle. CDR3 length: 14 residues. Germline V gene lookup returns CDR1 FNHDT and CDR2 SITEND (reference sequence). CDR3 DNA (partial): TGTGCCAGCAGTTCCCCTACGGCCTCCTATGAACAGTAC. Protein sequence: CASSSPTASYEQY. The entire CDR3 protein reads CASSSPTASYEQYF.

On this clone: Gene labels here are mouse ones. The CDR3 extends 1 residue past the end of the read, so its final part is completed from the germline J gene. The chain links TRBV20 to TRBJ2-3; the D gene is possibly TRBD2 (5 bases). Germline CDR1 reads GFQATS; CDR2 reads STVNSAI. V dropped 4 bases and J dropped 0 bases, with 5 bases sitting between them. The CDR3 covers 12 residues. The covered CDR3 bases are TGTGGTGCTACTGGGAGTGCAGAAACGCTGTAT. It translates to CGATGSAETLY. The full CDR3 sequence reads CGATGSAETLYF.

Note on this clone: Gene names denote mouse genes. The CDR3 bases that were read are TGTGCCAGCAGCCAAGGGGGGGGGCAGGGTAGTCAAAACACCTTGTAC. Encoded protein: CASSQGGGQGSQNTLY. The whole CDR3 sequence is CASSQGGGQGSQNTLYF. The chain joins TRBV5 to TRBJ2-4; 8 nucleotides line up with TRBD2. Read coverage stops 1 residue before the CDR3 terminus; the germline J gene supplies the remainder. The germline V gene has CDR1 LGHNA and CDR2 YNLKQL (reference sequence). The CDR3 is made up of 17 amino acids. The V gene end was trimmed by 1 base and the J gene end by 0 bases; junction bases not matched to a gene: 6.

Points on this clone: Mouse germline and gene names are used. The CDR3 end is not reached by the read, which stops 1 residue before it; the germline J gene fills it in. The chain recombines TRBV29 with TRBJ2-2, with 7 positions matching TRBD1. V lost 6 bases, J lost 0 bases, and 4 bases stayed unmatched. The CDR3 is made up of 15 amino acids. In germline, CDR1 is MSHET, CDR2 SYDVDS. CDR3 DNA (partial): TGTGCTAGCAGGCCCGGGACAGCAAACACCGGGCAGCTCTAC. The encoded protein is CASRPGTANTGQLY. The full CDR3 sequence reads CASRPGTANTGQLYF.

With respect to this clone: Here the gene names and germline are mouse. The read ends 1 residue early relative to the CDR3; the germline J gene fills the gap. This sequence joins TRBV14 and TRBJ2-2, with D unclear. Germline CDR1 reads SGHDT; CDR2 reads FRDEAV. Deletions cut 4 bases from V and 0 bases from J, with 7 bases between. The CDR3 loop spans 14 amino acids. The DNA read from the CDR3 is TGTGCCAGCAGTCCGGAAGCAAACACCGGGCAGCTCTAC. As protein: CASSPEANTGQLY. The CDR3 as a whole reads CASSPEANTGQLYF.